The rows below give T cell receptor beta chains drawn from one sample of a study of blood T cell repertoires in COVID-19. Method: immunoSEQ multiplex PCR; TCRdb's copy keeps in-frame clones and lacks some. The table records roughly 320,000 clones, 89% of them present only once. The sequencing sample was made of peripheral blood. These receptors came from a woman in her twenties or thirties with COVID-19, enrolled during active disease. Each CDR3 is given with its conserved first and last residue. Each record gives: D gene, V gene, J gene, clone size, CDR3 protein, CDR3 DNA. A D gene is named only where the DNA matches it firmly. The size of a clone is reported for some rows only, either as once, few or many, or as a class for expanded clones.

.	TRBV6-1	TRBJ2-3	.	CASSDGRGADTQYF	TGTGCCAGCAGTGATGGGAGGGGGGCAGATACGCAGTATTTT
TRBD1	TRBV5-8	TRBJ1-5	.	CASSWARTGTGNQPQHF	TGTGCCAGCAGCTGGGCTCGGACAGGCACGGGCAATCAGCCCCAGCATTTT
TRBD1	TRBV3-1/TRBV3-2	TRBJ1-5	.	CASSQTQGFVPQHF	TGTGCCAGCAGCCAGACACAGGGGTTCGTGCCCCAGCATTTT
.	TRBV4-1	TRBJ1-1	.	CASSQTGGGLNTEAFF	TGCGCCAGCAGCCAAACCGGGGGGGGTTTGAACACTGAAGCTTTCTTT
TRBD1	TRBV30	TRBJ2-2	.	CAWRPFGTGDTGELFF	TGTGCCTGGAGACCGTTTGGGACAGGGGACACCGGGGAGCTGTTTTTT
TRBD2	TRBV6-1	TRBJ2-3	.	CASSVGVAGGPTDTQYF	TGTGCCAGCAGTGTAGGGGTAGCGGGGGGGCCCACAGATACGCAGTATTTT
.	TRBV1	TRBJ1-3	.	CTSSLWDRIAGNTIYF	TGCACCAGCAGCCTCTGGGACAGGATTGCTGGAAACACCATATATTTT
TRBD2	TRBV5-1	TRBJ2-3	few	CASSLPGLAGTDTQYF	TGCGCCAGCAGCTTACCGGGACTAGCGGGTACAGATACGCAGTATTTT
TRBD1	TRBV6-5	TRBJ2-5	.	CASGPGQLQETQYF	TGTGCCAGCGGGCCGGGACAGCTCCAAGAGACCCAGTACTTC
.	TRBV7-2	TRBJ2-5	.	CASSLTRGKETQYF	TGTGCCAGCAGCTTAACGCGGGGTAAAGAGACCCAGTACTTC
TRBD2	TRBV28	TRBJ2-5	.	CASSLYGLAGGSRQETQYF	TGTGCCAGCAGTTTATATGGACTAGCGGGGGGGTCCCGCCAAGAGACCCAGTACTTC
.	TRBV11-2	TRBJ2-7	.	CASSFGVSSYEQYF	TGTGCCAGCAGCTTCGGGGTCAGCTCCTACGAGCAGTACTTC
TRBD2	TRBV4-3	TRBJ2-1	few	CASSQGAGDYNEQFF	TGCGCCAGCAGCCAAGGTGCGGGGGATTACAATGAGCAGTTCTTC
TRBD1	TRBV5-5	TRBJ1-2	.	CASSGHRGQGDGYTF	TGTGCCAGCAGCGGGCACCGGGGCCAGGGGGATGGCTACACCTTC
TRBD1	TRBV3-1/TRBV3-2	TRBJ2-3	once	CASSTRQGAADTQYF	TGTGCCAGCAGCACCAGACAGGGGGCGGCAGATACGCAGTATTTT
.	TRBV4-1	TRBJ1-4	.	CASSQFFLVDNEKLFF	TGCGCCAGCAGCCAATTTTTTCTGGTAGATAATGAAAAACTGTTTTTT
TRBD1	TRBV27	TRBJ1-2	.	CASRPGTGVFGYTF	TGTGCCAGCAGACCAGGGACAGGAGTATTTGGCTACACCTTC
.	TRBV7-9	TRBJ2-5	once	CASSPLGRVRETQYF	TGTGCCAGCAGCCCTCTTGGCAGGGTACGAGAGACCCAGTACTTC
TRBD2	TRBV6-5	TRBJ2-3	.	CASKLLAGGKDTQYF	TGTGCCAGCAAGCTGCTGGCGGGGGGCAAAGATACGCAGTATTTT
TRBD2	TRBV19	TRBJ2-5	.	CASSTRLAGGPETQYF	TGTGCCAGTAGTACCCGACTAGCGGGGGGGCCGGAGACCCAGTACTTC
.	TRBV4-2	TRBJ2-3	once	CASSLLRADTQYF	TGTGCCAGCAGCCTCCTTCGGGCAGATACGCAGTATTTT
TRBD1	TRBV19	TRBJ2-1	.	CASRTGGLGEQFF	TGTGCCAGTCGGACAGGGGGCTTAGGAGAGCAGTTCTTC
.	TRBV2	TRBJ1-2	.	CASSPDSDYGYTF	TGTGCCAGCAGTCCTGACAGCGACTATGGCTACACCTTC
TRBD1	TRBV2	TRBJ1-4	.	CASRQGALKLFF	TGTGCCAGCCGACAGGGAGCGTTAAAACTGTTTTTT
.	TRBV27	TRBJ1-6	.	CASTPRGSYNSPLHF	TGTGCCAGCACCCCCCGGGGCTCCTATAATTCACCCCTCCACTTT
.	TRBV7-2	TRBJ2-1	few	CASSLVPYSQTYNEQFF	TGTGCCAGCAGCTTAGTTCCTTACTCCCAAACTTACAATGAGCAGTTCTTC
.	TRBV30	TRBJ2-6	.	CAWSARGTGANVLTF	TGTGCCTGGAGTGCCCGGGGGACCGGGGCCAACGTCCTGACTTTC
.	TRBV9	TRBJ2-1	.	CASSVGTSYEQFF	TGTGCCAGCAGCGTAGGGACAAGCTATGAGCAGTTCTTC
.	TRBV27	TRBJ1-2	.	CASSPRAGDGYTF	TGTGCCAGCAGCCCCAGGGCGGGGGATGGCTACACCTTC
TRBD1	TRBV6-1	TRBJ1-2	few	CASSVTWDRANYGYTF	TGTGCCAGCAGTGTAACATGGGACAGAGCTAACTATGGCTACACCTTC
TRBD1	TRBV9	TRBJ2-1	.	CASSARQGTSYNEQFF	TGTGCCAGCAGCGCCCGACAGGGGACCTCCTACAATGAGCAGTTCTTC
.	TRBV28	TRBJ1-1	.	CASSFSGGEAFF	TGTGCCAGCAGTTTTTCGGGGGGCGAAGCTTTCTTT
.	TRBV7-9	TRBJ1-2	.	CASSLEPGYYGYTF	TGTGCCAGCAGCTTAGAACCGGGGTACTATGGCTACACCTTC
.	TRBV5-1	TRBJ2-3	few	CASSLGQSTDTQYF	TGCGCCAGCAGCTTGGGCCAGAGCACAGATACGCAGTATTTT
TRBD1	TRBV13	TRBJ2-5	.	CASSSRQGQETQYF	TGTGCCAGCAGTTCTCGACAGGGCCAAGAGACCCAGTACTTC
TRBD1	TRBV5-4	TRBJ2-7	few	CASSQQGVITYEQYF	TGTGCCAGCAGTCAACAGGGGGTGATTACCTACGAGCAGTACTTC
.	TRBV6-5	TRBJ1-4	.	CASGGNYREKLFF	TGTGCCAGCGGAGGAAATTATCGCGAAAAACTGTTTTTT
.	TRBV5-5	TRBJ2-5	.	CASSLPGKETQYF	TGTGCCAGCAGCTTGCCCGGGAAAGAGACCCAGTACTTC
.	TRBV6-5	TRBJ1-2	.	CASSYSGEGQGYTF	TGTGCCAGCAGCTACTCGGGGGAGGGTCAGGGCTACACCTTC
.	TRBV5-1	TRBJ2-5	.	CASSLAFGGPTRETQYF	TGCGCCAGCAGCCTAGCTTTCGGGGGGCCCACGCGGGAGACCCAGTACTTC
TRBD1	TRBV4-3	TRBJ2-3	.	CASSQGGGAYDTQYF	TGCGCCAGCAGCCAAGGAGGGGGCGCGTATGATACGCAGTATTTT
TRBD2	TRBV11-2	TRBJ2-2	.	CASSSAGGPTGELFF	TGTGCCAGCAGCTCAGCGGGGGGGCCGACCGGGGAGCTGTTTTTT
TRBD1	TRBV27	TRBJ2-1	.	CASSKTGRSYNEQFF	TGTGCCAGCAGCAAGACAGGGCGCTCCTACAATGAGCAGTTCTTC
.	TRBV6-1	TRBJ1-1	.	CASSERKAGYTEAFF	TGTGCCAGCAGTGAACGTAAGGCAGGGTACACTGAAGCTTTCTTT
TRBD1	TRBV7-8	TRBJ1-2	.	CASSAGTAGYTF	TGTGCCAGCAGCGCCGGGACAGCCGGCTACACCTTC
.	TRBV4-1	TRBJ1-1	.	CASSQDRRKGTEAFF	TGCGCCAGCAGCCAAGATCGGAGGAAAGGGACTGAAGCTTTCTTT
.	TRBV9	TRBJ1-2	.	CASSVEDSSTGGYTF	TGTGCCAGCAGCGTAGAAGACAGTTCGACTGGTGGCTACACCTTC
.	TRBV9	TRBJ2-1	.	CASSSQGSSSYNEQFF	TGTGCCAGCAGCTCCCAGGGGAGTAGCTCCTACAATGAGCAGTTCTTC